This entry lists 5 T cell receptor beta chains sequenced from one sample in a study of blood T cell repertoires in COVID-19. Sequencing was performed with immunoSEQ multiplex PCR; in TCRdb, only in-frame clones are kept and a portion is missing. The sample lists some 110,000 clones, around three quarters occurring once. The specimen sequenced was peripheral blood. Receptors were obtained from a man aged 55 to 70 with active or convalescent COVID-19.

The chain uses TRBV30 and TRBJ2-7; 7 nucleotides align to TRBD1. Germline assignment: CDR1 GTSNPN and CDR2 SVGIG (reference sequence). The CDR3 has 15 residues. Trimming took 0 bases from V and 1 from J; bases not matched to a gene: 6. The CDR3 DNA sequence: TGTGCCTGGAGTGTAAGGGACAGTGGGTCCTACGAGCAGTACTTC. Its protein product is CAWSVRDSGSYEQYF.

A single count supports this clone. This chain joins TRBV19 and TRBJ2-1, with TRBD2 matching over 11 bases. The J segment lost 5 bases and the V segment lost 6 bases, leaving 6 bases of the junction unmatched. Germline loops: CDR1 LNHDA, CDR2 SQIVND (reference sequence). The CDR3 totals 15 residues. The CDR3 sequence: CASRLAGGPNNEQFF. The CDR3 nucleotides read TGTGCCAGTAGGTTAGCGGGAGGGCCTAACAATGAGCAGTTCTTC.

Only a few counts were recorded for this clone. V gene TRBV7-6 combines with J gene TRBJ2-2, with 9 bases identical to TRBD1. CDR3 length: 15 residues. CDR1 and CDR2 from the germline V gene are SGHVS and FNYEAQ. The junction had 5 bases not matched to a gene; V was cut back by 5 bases and J by 4 bases. CDR3 region: CASSAGQGVTGELFF. CDR3 sequence (DNA): TGTGCCAGCAGCGCGGGACAGGGAGTCACCGGGGAGCTGTTTTTT.

The chain carries TRBV3-1 (or the pseudogene TRBV3-2) and TRBJ2-1, with 9 positions matching TRBD2. CDR3 length: 15 amino acids. The J segment lost 9 bases and the V segment lost 0 bases, leaving 6 bases of the junction unmatched. From germline, CDR1 is LGHDT and CDR2 YNNKEL (reference sequence). CDR3: CASSQEGSGRTEQFF. The CDR3 DNA reads as TGTGCCAGCAGCCAAGAAGGTAGCGGGAGAACTGAGCAGTTCTTC.

V gene TRBV27 combines with J gene TRBJ1-5; the D is unclear. CDR1 and CDR2 (germline): MNHEY, SMNVEV (reference sequence). Trimming removed 4 bases at V and 7 bases at J, with 14 bases between. CDR3 length equals 14 residues. The CDR3 here is CASSSSAGWQPQHF. In DNA, the CDR3 is TGTGCCAGCAGTTCCAGCGCCGGATGGCAGCCCCAGCATTTT.